This T cell receptor (beta chain) was profiled in a study of T cell changes during pregnancy in multiple sclerosis. The V end lost 0 bases, the J end lost 0 bases, and 12 bases lay between the germline ends. Germline values: CDR1 MGHDK, CDR2 SYGVNS. The CDR3 is 18 residues long. Data came from immunoSEQ multiplex PCR; TCRdb stores just in-frame clones and leaves some out. The table includes under 75,000 clones, approximately 95% detected once. The sample consisted of CD8+ T cells from peripheral blood mononuclear cells, taken in the second trimester of pregnancy. The receptor was isolated from a female donor with multiple sclerosis, enrolled in a pregnancy study. The chain couples TRBV25-1 to TRBJ2-6; TRBD2 might be the D (5 bases). CDR3 DNA: TGTGCCAGCAGTGAATATATCCTGGGGAGCTCTGGGGCCAACGTCCTGACTTTC. It specifies CASSEYILGSSGANVLTF.